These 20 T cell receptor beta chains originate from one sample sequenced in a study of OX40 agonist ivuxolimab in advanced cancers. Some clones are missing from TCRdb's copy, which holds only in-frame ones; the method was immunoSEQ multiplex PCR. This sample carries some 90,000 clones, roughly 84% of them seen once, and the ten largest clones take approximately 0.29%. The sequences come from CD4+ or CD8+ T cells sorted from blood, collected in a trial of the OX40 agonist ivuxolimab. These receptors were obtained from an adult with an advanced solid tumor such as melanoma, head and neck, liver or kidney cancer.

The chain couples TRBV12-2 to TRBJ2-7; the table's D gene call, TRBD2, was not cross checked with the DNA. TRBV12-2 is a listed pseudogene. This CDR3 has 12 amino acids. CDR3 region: CASRFGSYEQYF. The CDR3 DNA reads TGTGCAAGTCGCTTCGGCTCCTACGAGCAGTACTTC.

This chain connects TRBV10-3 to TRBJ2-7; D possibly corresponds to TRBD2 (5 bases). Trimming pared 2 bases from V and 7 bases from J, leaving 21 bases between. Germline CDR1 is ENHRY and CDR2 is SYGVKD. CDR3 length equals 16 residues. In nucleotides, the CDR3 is TGTGCCATCAGTGAGGCCCGGAACCCGGGGAAGACGGAGCAGTACTTC. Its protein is CAISEARNPGKTEQYF.

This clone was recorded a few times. CDR3 loop: CAIRTGNQPQHF. DNA of the CDR3: TGTGCCATCCGGACAGGAAATCAGCCCCAGCATTTT. The J gene is TRBJ1-5, the V gene TRBV10-3, with TRBD1 matching 7 bases. From germline, CDR1 is ENHRY and CDR2 SYGVKD. The CDR3 has 12 residues. Trimming at V came to 8 bases and at J to 4 bases, leaving 2 bases not matched to a gene.

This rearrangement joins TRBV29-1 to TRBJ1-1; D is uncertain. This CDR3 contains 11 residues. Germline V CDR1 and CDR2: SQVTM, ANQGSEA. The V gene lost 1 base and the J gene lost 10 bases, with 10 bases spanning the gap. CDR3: CSVEVGVIAFF. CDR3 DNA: TGCAGCGTTGAAGTTGGGGTGATAGCTTTCTTT.

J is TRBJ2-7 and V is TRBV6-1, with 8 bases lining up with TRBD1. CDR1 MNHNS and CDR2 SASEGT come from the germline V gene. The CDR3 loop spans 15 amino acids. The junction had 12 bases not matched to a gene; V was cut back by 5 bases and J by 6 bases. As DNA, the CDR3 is TGTGCCAGCAGTCCCGGGACAGGCCCCTCCGGCGAGCAGTACTTC. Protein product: CASSPGTGPSGEQYF.

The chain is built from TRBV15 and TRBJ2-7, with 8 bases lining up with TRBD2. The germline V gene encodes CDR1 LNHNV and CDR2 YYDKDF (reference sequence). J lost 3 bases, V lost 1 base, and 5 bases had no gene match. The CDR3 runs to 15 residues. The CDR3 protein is CATSRVERGHYEQYF. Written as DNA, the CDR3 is TGTGCCACCAGCAGAGTGGAGCGGGGGCACTACGAGCAGTACTTC.

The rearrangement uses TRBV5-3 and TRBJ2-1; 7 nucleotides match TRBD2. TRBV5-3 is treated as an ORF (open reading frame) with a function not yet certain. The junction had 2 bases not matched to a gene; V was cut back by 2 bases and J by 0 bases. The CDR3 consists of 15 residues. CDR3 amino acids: CARSFRTSSYNEQFF. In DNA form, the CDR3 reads TGTGCCAGAAGCTTTAGGACTAGCTCCTACAATGAGCAGTTCTTC.

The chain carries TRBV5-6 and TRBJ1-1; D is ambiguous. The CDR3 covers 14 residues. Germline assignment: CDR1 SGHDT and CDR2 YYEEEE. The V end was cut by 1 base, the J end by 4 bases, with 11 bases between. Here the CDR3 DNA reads TGTGCCAGCAGCTTGCGGGGATTTAGCACTGAAGCTTTCTTT. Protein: CASSLRGFSTEAFF. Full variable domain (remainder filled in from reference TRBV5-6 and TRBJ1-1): DAGVTQSPTHLIKTRGQQVTLRCSPKSGHDTVSWYQQALGQGPQFIFQYYEEEERQRGNFPDRFSGHQFPNYSSELNVNALLLGDSALYLCASSLRGFSTEAFFGQGTRLTVV.

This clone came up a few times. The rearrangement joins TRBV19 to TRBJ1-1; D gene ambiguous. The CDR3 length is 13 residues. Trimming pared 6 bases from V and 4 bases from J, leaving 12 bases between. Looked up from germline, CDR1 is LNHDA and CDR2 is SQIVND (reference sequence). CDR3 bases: TGTGCCAGTAGCGCGCTGAGGGTCACTGAAGCTTTCTTT. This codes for CASSALRVTEAFF.

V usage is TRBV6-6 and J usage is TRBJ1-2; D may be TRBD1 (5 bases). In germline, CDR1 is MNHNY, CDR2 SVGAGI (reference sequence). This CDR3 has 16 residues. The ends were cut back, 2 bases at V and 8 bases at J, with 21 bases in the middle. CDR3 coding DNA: TGTGCCAGCAGTTACCCGTCCGGGGACCGCTATGGAGGCTACACCTTC. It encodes CASSYPSGDRYGGYTF.

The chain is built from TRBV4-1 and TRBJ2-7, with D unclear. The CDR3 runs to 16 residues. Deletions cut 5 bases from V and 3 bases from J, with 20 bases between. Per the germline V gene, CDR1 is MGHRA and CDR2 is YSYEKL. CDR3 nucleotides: TGCGCCAGCAGCACCCTAGGAAACAAGCCTTTCTACGAGCAGTACTTC. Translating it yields CASSTLGNKPFYEQYF.

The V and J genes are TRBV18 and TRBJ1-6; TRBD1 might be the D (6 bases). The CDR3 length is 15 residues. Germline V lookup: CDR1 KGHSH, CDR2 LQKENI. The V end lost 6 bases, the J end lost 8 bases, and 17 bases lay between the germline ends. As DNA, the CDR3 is TGTGCCAGCTCTCGGGACAAGGGACGGGATTCACCCCTCCACTTT. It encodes CASSRDKGRDSPLHF.

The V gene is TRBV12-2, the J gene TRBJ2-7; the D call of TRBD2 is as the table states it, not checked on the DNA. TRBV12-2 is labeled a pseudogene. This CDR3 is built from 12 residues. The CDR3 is CATSGSSYEQYF. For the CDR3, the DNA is TGTGCAACCTCCGGGAGCTCCTACGAGCAGTACTTC.

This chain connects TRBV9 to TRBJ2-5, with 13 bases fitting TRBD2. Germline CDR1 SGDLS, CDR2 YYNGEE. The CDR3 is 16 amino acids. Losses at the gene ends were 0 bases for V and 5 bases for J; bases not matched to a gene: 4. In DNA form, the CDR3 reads TGTGCCAGCAGCGTAGTGGGGACTAGCGGGGTCGAGACCCAGTACTTC. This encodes CASSVVGTSGVETQYF.

The CDR3 DNA reads as TGCGCCAGCACCGGGCCGGGCAGGTCCACAGATACGCAGTATTTT. Translated: CASTGPGRSTDTQYF. The chain links TRBV5-1 to TRBJ2-3; D uncertain. The V and J ends lost 6 bases and 2 bases respectively, with 16 bases between them. The CDR3 has 15 residues. Germline-derived CDR1 and CDR2 are SGHRS and YFSETQ. The whole variable domain, filled in from reference TRBV5-1 and TRBJ2-3, reads KAGVTQTPRYLIKTRGQQVTLSCSPISGHRSVSWYQQTPGQGLQFLFEYFSETQRNKGNFPGRFSGRQFSNSRSEMNVSTLELGDSALYLCASTGPGRSTDTQYFGPGTRLTVL.

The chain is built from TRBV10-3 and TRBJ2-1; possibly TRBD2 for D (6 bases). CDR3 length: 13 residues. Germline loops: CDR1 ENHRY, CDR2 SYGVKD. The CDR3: CVTRGDSYNEQFF. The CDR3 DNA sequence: TGTGTCACGCGGGGCGACTCCTACAATGAGCAGTTCTTC.

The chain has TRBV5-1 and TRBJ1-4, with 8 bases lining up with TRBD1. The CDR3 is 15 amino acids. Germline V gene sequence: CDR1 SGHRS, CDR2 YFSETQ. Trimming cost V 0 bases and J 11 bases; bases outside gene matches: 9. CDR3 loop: CASSLETTGQGKLFF. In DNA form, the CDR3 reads TGCGCCAGCAGCTTGGAAACAACCGGACAGGGCAAACTGTTTTTT.

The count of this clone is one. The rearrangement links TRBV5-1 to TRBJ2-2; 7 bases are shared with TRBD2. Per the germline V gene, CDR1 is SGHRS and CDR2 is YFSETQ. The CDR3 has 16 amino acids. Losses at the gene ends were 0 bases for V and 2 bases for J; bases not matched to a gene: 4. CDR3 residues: CASSLGPGGNTGELFF. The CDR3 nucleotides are TGCGCCAGCAGCTTGGGACCGGGGGGAAACACCGGGGAGCTGTTTTTT.

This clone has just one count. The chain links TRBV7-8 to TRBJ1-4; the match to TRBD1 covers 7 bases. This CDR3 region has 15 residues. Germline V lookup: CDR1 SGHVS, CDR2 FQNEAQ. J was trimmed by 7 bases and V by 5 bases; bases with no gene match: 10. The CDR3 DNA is TGTGCCAGCAGCGGGCGACAGGGACTTGGTGAAAAACTGTTTTTT. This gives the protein CASSGRQGLGEKLFF.

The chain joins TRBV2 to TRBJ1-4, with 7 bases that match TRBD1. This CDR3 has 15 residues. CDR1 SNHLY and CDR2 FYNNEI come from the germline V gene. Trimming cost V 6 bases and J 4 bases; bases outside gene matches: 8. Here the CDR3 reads CASRARTGINEKLFF. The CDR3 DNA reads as TGTGCCAGCAGGGCCAGGACAGGTATTAATGAAAAACTGTTTTTT.